The 15 T cell receptor beta chains below all came from one sample that was sequenced in a study of T-cell reconstitution after alpha-beta-depleted transplantation in children. The library targeted TCRbeta and was prepared with unique molecular identifiers. From the PCR reads, TCRdb called clonotypes with MiXCR, one entry per CDR3 protein. The sample lists some 350,000 distinct CDR3 sequences, around 10% occurring once. The sample consisted of PBMCs from the stem cell graft donor, taken from the stem cell graft. These receptors were collected from a human donor who donated a stem cell graft to a child with acute lymphoblastic leukemia.

The V gene is TRBV4-1, the J gene TRBJ2-7, with a weak D call TRBD1 (5 bases). V lost 0 bases, J lost 0 bases, and 18 bases lay in between. Per the germline V gene, CDR1 is MGHRA and CDR2 is YSYEKL. The CDR3 length is 18 residues. CDR3 bases: TGCGCCAGCAGCCAAGATTACCAGGGTCTTCCCAGCTCCTACGAGCAGTACTTC. It specifies CASSQDYQGLPSSYEQYF.

Regarding this clonotype: One base away lies a much larger clone, so this may be a sequencing read error. The rearrangement joins TRBV5-1 to TRBJ1-1; a possible D gene is TRBD1 (6 bases). The ends were cut back, 0 bases at V and 4 bases at J, with 13 bases in the middle. The CDR3 extends over 15 amino acids. Germline-derived CDR1 and CDR2 are SGHRS and YFSETQ. CDR3 sequence (DNA): TGCGCCAGCAGCTTGGCGTCAGGGGAGGCCACTGAAGCTTTCTTT. Translated: CASSLASGEATEAFF.

This clonotype has a count of ten or more. The V and J genes are TRBV18 and TRBJ1-1, with D uncertain. The CDR3 is 14 amino acids. CDR1 is KGHSH and CDR2 is LQKENI in the germline V gene. V shed 1 base and J shed 4 bases, with 10 bases lying between them. The CDR3 bases are TGTGCCAGCTCACCACAGGGATTGAGCACTGAAGCTTTCTTT. Amino acids: CASSPQGLSTEAFF.

V usage is TRBV28 and J usage is TRBJ2-1; 9 bases align to TRBD1. V lost 6 bases to trimming and J lost 4 bases; unmatched junction nucleotides: 7. Looked up from germline, CDR1 is MDHEN and CDR2 is SYDVKM. The CDR3 totals 15 residues. Here the CDR3 DNA reads TGTGCCAGCAGAACTGGACAGGGGCCGTACAATGAGCAGTTCTTC. Translating gives CASRTGQGPYNEQFF.

This clonotype was counted between two and nine times. This rearrangement joins TRBV9 to TRBJ1-3, with D tentatively TRBD1 (5 bases). This CDR3 is 15 amino acids long. Germline-derived CDR1 and CDR2 are SGDLS and YYNGEE. V lost 4 bases and J 2 bases, leaving 13 bases between the germline ends. This CDR3 is CASSSGAAPGNTIYF. DNA of the CDR3: TGTGCCAGCAGCTCCGGGGCAGCGCCTGGAAACACCATATATTTT.

This clonotype has only a few counts. V and J are TRBV20-1 and TRBJ2-7; 7 bases align to TRBD1. The CDR3 runs to 14 residues. V shed 0 bases and J 1 base; nucleotides not matched to a gene: 3. Germline CDR1 reads DFQATT; CDR2 reads SNEGSKA (reference sequence). This chain's CDR3 is CSARDTRGSYEQYF. CDR3 DNA sequence: TGCAGTGCTAGAGATACCAGGGGGTCCTACGAGCAGTACTTC.

The rearrangement joins TRBV27 to TRBJ1-2; D perhaps matches TRBD1 (5 bases). Germline lookup yields CDR1 MNHEY and CDR2 SMNVEV (reference sequence). Trimming took 4 bases from V and 0 from J, leaving 12 bases between them. CDR3 length: 15 residues. The CDR3 DNA sequence: TGTGCCAGCAGTTGGAGCAGGGCCTCTAACTATGGCTACACCTTC. Translated, it gives CASSWSRASNYGYTF.

The chain recombines TRBV29-1 with TRBJ2-1; the D is unclear. Germline V lookup: CDR1 SQVTM, CDR2 ANQGSEA. The CDR3 is 12 amino acids. The V and J ends lost 2 bases and 4 bases respectively, with 6 bases between them. Here the CDR3 DNA reads TGCAGCGTTGAACTAACTTACAATGAGCAGTTCTTC. Residues: CSVELTYNEQFF.

For this clonotype: An end of the junction does not agree with germline; a read error may underlie this. The J gene is TRBJ2-3, the V gene TRBV5-1; a weak D match, TRBD2 (5 bases). CDR1 is SGHRS and CDR2 is YFSETQ in the germline V gene. The CDR3 has 13 residues. The CDR3: CASRLDSADTQYF. CDR3 nucleotide sequence: TGCGCCAGCAGGTTGGATAGCGCCGATACGCAGTATTTT.

The chain has TRBV20-1 and TRBJ2-3; TRBD1 or TRBD2 may be the D gene (6 bases each). The CDR3 runs 18 residues. V dropped 5 bases and J dropped 4 bases, with 28 bases sitting between them. Germline CDR1 is DFQATT and CDR2 is SNEGSKA (reference sequence). The CDR3, as DNA: TGCAGTGCTGGGGGCTCGCTATTGGCGGGACCGGCGGCAGATACGCAGTATTTT. Its protein is CSAGGSLLAGPAADTQYF.

The chain links TRBV12-3 or TRBV12-4 to TRBJ1-1; D not certain. Trimming removed 3 bases from V and 1 base from J, with 6 bases in between. The CDR3 is 13 residues long. CDR3 residues: CASSFGWNTEAFF. The DNA for the CDR3 is TGTGCCAGCAGTTTTGGTTGGAACACTGAAGCTTTCTTT.

This clonotype has ten or more counts. V usage is TRBV27 and J usage is TRBJ1-2, with D perhaps matching TRBD1 (6 bases). Germline-derived CDR1 and CDR2 are MNHEY and SMNVEV (reference sequence). This CDR3 region has 14 residues. The V end lost 5 bases, the J end lost 1 base, and 11 bases lay between the germline ends. The CDR3 DNA follows: TGTGCCAGCAGTGAACAGGGCCTTAACTATGGCTACACCTTC. The encoded protein is CASSEQGLNYGYTF.

This clonotype has only one observation. The chain carries TRBV19 and TRBJ2-3, with D perhaps TRBD2 (6 bases). Germline CDR1 is LNHDA and CDR2 is SQIVND (reference sequence). CDR3 length: 14 residues. Trimming left V 3 bases short and J 1 base short, with 8 bases between. In nucleotides, the CDR3 is TGTGCCAGTAGTATCCCTAGCGGCACAGATACGCAGTATTTT. Its translation is CASSIPSGTDTQYF.

The chain is built from TRBV7-8 and TRBJ2-5; D unresolved. With 1 base removed from V and 6 bases from J, the gap between germline ends came to 12 bases. The germline CDR1 and CDR2 sequences are SGHVS and FQNEAQ. The CDR3 has 14 residues. In DNA, the CDR3 is TGTGCCAGCAGCTTAGTGGCAGGCATCCAGACCCAGTACTTC. Translation: CASSLVAGIQTQYF.

There are many counts of this clonotype. The chain joins TRBV4-3 to TRBJ2-3; D perhaps matches TRBD2 (6 bases). The V gene's germline CDR1 is LGHNA and CDR2 YSLEER. This CDR3 has 16 amino acids. V was clipped by 0 bases and J by 4 bases, with 14 bases between them. Written as DNA, the CDR3 is TGCGCCAGCAGCCAAGATACAGGAGGGCGCGCAGATACGCAGTATTTT. Translating gives CASSQDTGGRADTQYF.